This is a list of T cell receptor beta chains from one sample in a study of T cells after yellow fever vaccination. TCRdb reprocessed the 5' RACE reads via MiXCR and lists one record per CDR3 protein. The sample holds more than 300,000 distinct CDR3 sequences, around 6.8% seen once. The starting material was PBMCs, obtained 35 to 50 days after the first yellow fever vaccination. These receptors were obtained from a man aged 18-30 years who received the YFV17D yellow fever vaccine. The CDR3 runs from the conserved cysteine through the conserved F or W. The order of the fields is CDR3 length, J gene, D gene, clone size, V gene, CDR3 protein, CDR3 DNA. D genes are given only for firm matches. Clone size appears in some rows only: once, few, many, or a class for an expanded clone.

15 TRBJ2-5 TRBD2 few TRBV11-2 CASSWRVGGAETQYF TGTGCCAGCAGCTGGAGGGTCGGGGGGGCGGAGACCCAGTACTTC
14 TRBJ2-7 . few TRBV20-1 CSAREGQGWHEQYF TGCAGTGCTAGAGAAGGCCAGGGGTGGCACGAGCAGTACTTC
13 TRBJ1-1 . . TRBV7-2 CASRPSRATEAFF TGTGCCAGCAGACCGTCCAGGGCCACTGAAGCTTTCTTT
13 TRBJ2-5 . few TRBV6-4 CASSDDPVETQYF TGTGCCAGCAGTGACGACCCTGTGGAGACCCAGTACTTC
16 TRBJ2-1 . many TRBV27 CASSLWGSSYPHEQFF TGTGCCAGCAGTTTATGGGGCTCGTCCTACCCACATGAGCAGTTCTTC
15 TRBJ2-1 . . TRBV20-1 CSAIIPPGRFNEQFF TGCAGTGCCATAATTCCTCCCGGACGCTTCAATGAGCAGTTCTTC
18 TRBJ1-1 TRBD1 . TRBV18 CASSPVGSGTGGRTEAFF TGTGCCAGCTCACCGGTCGGATCCGGGACAGGGGGCCGGACTGAAGCTTTCTTT
15 TRBJ1-4 . many TRBV5-1 CASRPDGATNEKLFF TGCGCCAGCAGACCCGACGGGGCAACTAATGAAAAACTGTTTTTT
14 TRBJ2-2 TRBD1 once TRBV20-1 CSARVRRGPGELFF TGCAGTGCTAGAGTTCGCAGGGGGCCCGGGGAGCTGTTTTTT
13 TRBJ1-1 TRBD1 . TRBV28 CASNAGQGGEAFF TGTGCCAGCAACGCCGGACAGGGCGGTGAAGCTTTCTTT
13 TRBJ1-6 . few TRBV2 CASSRDANTPLHF TGTGCCAGCAGTCGGGACGCTAATACACCCCTCCACTTT
13 TRBJ1-2 TRBD1 . TRBV6-1 CASRKGTGGGYTF TGTGCCAGCAGAAAAGGGACAGGGGGAGGCTACACCTTC
16 TRBJ1-2 . few TRBV7-9 CASSLNIRAGDYGYTF TGTGCCAGCAGCTTAAATATTAGGGCGGGGGACTATGGCTACACCTTC
14 TRBJ2-7 . many TRBV12-5 CASGLNSYPHEQYF TGTGCTAGTGGTTTGAACAGCTACCCCCACGAGCAGTACTTC
11 TRBJ1-1 . few TRBV20-1 CSARVIAEAFF TGCAGTGCTAGAGTAATAGCTGAAGCTTTCTTT
15 TRBJ1-5 TRBD1 . TRBV18 CASSPGTGTNQPQHF TGTGCCAGCTCACCCGGGACAGGGACAAATCAGCCCCAGCATTTT
16 TRBJ1-3 TRBD1 few TRBV20-1 CSVAPPQGARGNTIYF TGCAGTGTTGCGCCCCCTCAGGGGGCGCGTGGAAACACCATATATTTT
15 TRBJ2-3 TRBD1 few TRBV5-1 CASSAGQGPTDTQYF TGCGCCAGCAGCGCAGGACAGGGCCCCACCGATACGCAGTATTTT
15 TRBJ2-1 TRBD2 . TRBV7-6 CASSSGLAGAYEQFF TGTGCCAGCAGTTCTGGACTAGCGGGGGCGTATGAGCAGTTCTTC
15 TRBJ2-5 TRBD1 . TRBV4-1 CASSSRTGEGETQYF TGCGCCAGCAGCTCAAGGACAGGGGAAGGAGAGACCCAGTACTTC
15 TRBJ2-1 TRBD1 few TRBV6-1 CASTPTGASYNEQFF TGTGCCAGCACCCCCACAGGGGCCTCCTACAATGAGCAGTTCTTC
13 TRBJ1-3 . . TRBV29-1 CSAGEVSGNTIYF TGCAGCGCCGGGGAAGTTTCAGGAAACACCATATATTTT
15 TRBJ2-7 . . TRBV20-1 CSARDQASASYEQYF TGCAGTGCTAGAGACCAGGCTTCAGCCTCCTACGAGCAGTACTTC
14 TRBJ2-5 . few TRBV12-3/TRBV12-4 CASSLGITGGTQYF TGTGCCAGCAGTTTGGGAATCACCGGGGGGACCCAGTACTTC
15 TRBJ2-5 TRBD1 . TRBV5-5 CASSRGQGQRETQYF TGTGCCAGCAGCAGGGGACAGGGGCAGAGAGAGACCCAGTACTTC
15 TRBJ2-1 TRBD2 once TRBV27 CASRISGGLYNEQFF TGTGCCAGCAGGATTAGCGGGGGCCTGTACAATGAGCAGTTCTTC
14 TRBJ2-5 . few TRBV7-9 CASSLRASVETQYF TGTGCCAGCAGCCTCCGGGCCTCGGTGGAGACCCAGTACTTC
16 TRBJ2-3 . few TRBV5-1 CASSLGVTSTADTQYF TGCGCCAGCAGCTTGGGTGTGACATCAACAGCGGATACGCAGTATTTT
17 TRBJ1-1 . . TRBV18 CASSPPISRAMNTEAFF TGTGCCAGCTCACCACCGATTAGCAGGGCCATGAACACTGAAGCTTTCTTT
14 TRBJ2-1 TRBD1 few TRBV24-1 CATRGQGTPNEQFF TGTGCCACCAGAGGACAGGGGACCCCCAATGAGCAGTTCTTC
15 TRBJ2-7 TRBD1 few TRBV5-1 CASSFFRQGLYEQYF TGCGCCAGCAGCTTCTTCCGACAGGGGCTCTACGAGCAGTACTTC
16 TRBJ2-1 TRBD2 . TRBV5-1 CASSSRSGGGYNEQFF TGCGCCAGCAGCTCCCGATCGGGGGGGGGCTACAATGAGCAGTTCTTC
12 TRBJ1-2 . few TRBV24-1 CATSRHNSGYTF TGTGCCACCAGCAGACATAACAGCGGCTACACCTTC
14 TRBJ1-1 . many TRBV18 CASYPTGGNTEAFF TGTGCCAGCTACCCAACCGGAGGGAACACTGAAGCTTTCTTT
14 TRBJ1-6 . . TRBV12-3/TRBV12-4 CASTLGQGNSPLHF TGTGCCAGCACCCTCGGGCAGGGGAATTCACCCCTCCACTTT
15 TRBJ2-5 TRBD2 many TRBV5-6 CASNEPGGLEETQYF TGTGCCAGCAATGAACCGGGGGGTCTCGAAGAGACCCAGTACTTC
14 TRBJ2-1 TRBD2 many TRBV20-1 CSASRGGPYNEQFF TGCAGTGCTAGTCGGGGGGGACCCTACAATGAGCAGTTCTTC
14 TRBJ2-1 . many TRBV24-1 CATGQGGTYNEQFF TGTGCCACCGGCCAGGGGGGAACCTACAATGAGCAGTTCTTC
15 TRBJ2-2 . few TRBV6-2/TRBV6-3 CASSYGRQNTGELFF TGTGCCAGCAGTTATGGGCGACAGAACACCGGGGAGCTGTTTTTT
17 TRBJ2-3 TRBD2 . TRBV5-8 CASSLAWTGGWTDTQYF TGTGCCAGCAGCTTGGCCTGGACGGGGGGTTGGACAGATACGCAGTATTTT
13 TRBJ2-1 TRBD1 . TRBV6-1 CASRGQGRDEQFF TGTGCCAGCAGGGGACAGGGTAGGGATGAGCAGTTCTTC
15 TRBJ2-1 . few TRBV7-2 CASSLDPGGHNEQFF TGTGCCAGCAGCTTAGACCCCGGGGGGCACAATGAGCAGTTCTTC
16 TRBJ2-3 . . TRBV15 CATSSLGGGSTDTQYF TGTGCCACCAGCAGCCTCGGAGGAGGGAGCACAGATACGCAGTATTTT
14 TRBJ1-6 . many TRBV3-1 CASSQDRVGSPLHF TGTGCCAGCAGCCAAGATAGGGTAGGATCACCCCTCCACTTT
13 TRBJ1-4 . . TRBV6-6 CASRRGPNEKLFF TGTGCCAGCAGACGTGGACCTAATGAAAAACTGTTTTTT
14 TRBJ2-7 TRBD1 . TRBV4-1 CASRSGTGGYEQYF TGCGCCAGCAGATCCGGGACAGGGGGCTACGAGCAGTACTTC
15 TRBJ2-5 . once TRBV6-5 CASSYSTVSGETQYF TGTGCCAGCAGTTACTCGACAGTCTCTGGGGAGACCCAGTACTTC
15 TRBJ2-1 TRBD2 few TRBV29-1 CSVALWGGGYNEQFF TGCAGCGTCGCCTTATGGGGGGGGGGATACAATGAGCAGTTCTTC
16 TRBJ1-1 . few TRBV7-2 CASSSGGWGRNTEAFF TGTGCCAGCAGCTCGGGGGGGTGGGGACGGAACACTGAAGCTTTCTTT
11 TRBJ2-1 . . TRBV2 CASSDRGEQFF TGTGCCAGCAGTGACAGGGGCGAGCAGTTCTTC
14 TRBJ2-7 TRBD1 . TRBV4-1 CASIYGQGDYEQYF TGCGCCAGCATCTACGGACAGGGGGATTACGAGCAGTACTTC
13 TRBJ2-1 . few TRBV5-1 CASRTPPGARQFF TGCGCCAGCAGGACCCCACCCGGGGCACGGCAGTTCTTC
13 TRBJ1-1 . . TRBV7-6 CASSLQADTEAFF TGTGCCAGCAGCTTGCAGGCGGACACTGAAGCTTTCTTT
15 TRBJ1-6 . . TRBV20-1 CSASLADQGYSPLHF TGCAGTGCTAGCTTAGCCGACCAGGGGTATTCACCCCTCCACTTT
15 TRBJ1-4 . . TRBV6-5 CASSYSTRLAGELFF TGTGCCAGCAGTTACTCGACCAGACTGGCGGGGGAACTGTTTTTT